The 10 T cell receptor beta chains reported below all come from one sample, sequenced in a study of T cells in Graves' hyperthyroidism and ophthalmopathy (dated by TCRdb to the late 2010s). Libraries were constructed by multiplex PCR. The data were produced on an Illumina HiSeq 2000. The TCR beta CDR3 regions were amplified from RNA transcripts. The TCR CDR3 was subjected to a first round of RT-PCR using the HTBI primer set and the Qiagen OneStep RT-PCR kit. Using fastp at Q25 and MiXCR, TCRdb reprocessed the public reads and kept productive beta chains. Rows with a matching CDR3 protein are joined into one entry that keeps the most common DNA and genes. In all, the sample holds 540,000 or so distinct CDR3 sequences, and 15% to 18% of those were seen once. The ten largest account for roughly 6.6% of the sample. Sequenced: blood. These receptors originate from a woman in her 30s with Graves' hyperthyroidism.

This clonotype was seen only a few times. The V and J genes are TRBV30 and TRBJ2-1, with D hard to call. There are 12 residues in the CDR3. V was clipped by 1 base and J by 7 bases, with 8 bases between them. CDR1 and CDR2 (germline): GTSNPN, SVGIG (reference sequence). Here the CDR3 DNA reads TGTGCCTGGAGTGCCTTCAAGAATGAGCAGTTCTTC. This gives the protein CAWSAFKNEQFF.

The V gene is TRBV6-1, the J gene TRBJ2-7; the match to TRBD2 covers 15 bases. V lost 8 bases to trimming and J lost 5 bases; unmatched junction nucleotides: 7. Per the germline V gene, CDR1 is MNHNS and CDR2 is SASEGT. CDR3 length: 15 amino acids. CDR3 region: CASLVGLAGGNEQYF. The CDR3 coding sequence is TGTGCCAGCCTGGTCGGACTAGCGGGAGGGAACGAGCAGTACTTC.

The V gene is TRBV12-3 or TRBV12-4, the J gene TRBJ2-6; TRBD1 is a possible D gene (5 bases). V was pared by 3 bases and J by 3 bases, with 15 bases between. This CDR3 is 17 amino acids long. This CDR3 reads CASSFTQGRYGANVLTF. The DNA of the CDR3 is TGTGCCAGCAGTTTTACCCAGGGAAGATATGGGGCCAACGTCCTGACTTTC.

This clonotype was counted only a few times. The gene calls are TRBV10-1 and TRBJ2-5; D unresolved. Germline V lookup: CDR1 WNHNN, CDR2 SYGVQD (reference sequence). The CDR3 spans 13 residues. V gave up 11 bases and J gave up 5 bases, with 18 bases separating them. The CDR3 DNA is TGCGCCGGATCTGCTCGGGTTGATGAGACCCAGTACTTC. Amino acid sequence: CAGSARVDETQYF.

V and J are TRBV29-1 and TRBJ2-2; TRBD2 agrees at 7 bases. Germline trimming cut 6 bases from V and 2 bases from J; bases unmatched to any gene: 3. CDR3 length: 13 amino acids. Germline V gene data show CDR1 as SQVTM and CDR2 as ANQGSEA. The CDR3 DNA reads TGCAGCGTCGTGACTAGCAACACCGGGGAGCTGTTTTTT. Translating gives CSVVTSNTGELFF.

This chain connects TRBV12-3 or TRBV12-4 to TRBJ2-1, with 7 positions matching TRBD2. The V and J ends lost 6 bases and 7 bases, in that order; junction bases with no gene match: 12. The CDR3 runs to 15 residues. The CDR3 spells CASSPMRGSLNEQFF. In DNA form, the CDR3 reads TGTGCCAGCAGCCCTATGCGCGGGAGCCTAAATGAGCAGTTCTTC.

This rearrangement joins TRBV20-1 to TRBJ2-2; 13 bases fit TRBD2. The V gene end was trimmed by 4 bases and the J gene end by 5 bases; junction bases not matched to a gene: 10. Germline-derived CDR1 and CDR2 are DFQATT and SNEGSKA (reference sequence). There are 17 residues in the CDR3. This chain's CDR3 is CSATGGLAGSGTGELFF. The CDR3, as DNA: TGCAGTGCTACTGGGGGACTAGCGGGAAGTGGGACCGGGGAGCTGTTTTTT.

This clonotype was found many times. A junction end diverges from the germline sequence, so it may reflect a read error. The J gene is TRBJ2-4, the V gene TRBV30, with 8 bases lining up with TRBD2. This CDR3 spans 11 amino acids. Germline loops: CDR1 GTSNPN, CDR2 SVGIG (reference sequence). CDR3 sequence reads: CGGAAKNIQYF. The DNA of the CDR3 is TGCGGGGGGGCGGCCAAAAACATTCAGTACTTC.

This clonotype was counted a few times. The chain employs TRBV20-1 and TRBJ1-1; D is ambiguous. Germline CDR1 reads DFQATT; CDR2 reads SNEGSKA (reference sequence). The germline V and J ends were trimmed by 5 bases and 8 bases, with 18 bases remaining between them. The CDR3 has 13 residues. The CDR3 here is CSASRARSPEAFF. The CDR3 DNA is TGCAGTGCTTCCCGGGCGCGCTCACCGGAAGCTTTCTTT.

This chain joins TRBV5-1 and TRBJ2-2, with D tentatively TRBD2 (6 bases). Germline V gene data show CDR1 as SGHRS and CDR2 as YFSETQ. V gave up 1 base and J gave up 10 bases, with 11 bases separating them. CDR3 length: 13 residues. CDR3 sequence (DNA): TGCGCCAGCAGCTTGACCCGGGGGATGGAGCTGTTTTTT. The encoded protein is CASSLTRGMELFF.